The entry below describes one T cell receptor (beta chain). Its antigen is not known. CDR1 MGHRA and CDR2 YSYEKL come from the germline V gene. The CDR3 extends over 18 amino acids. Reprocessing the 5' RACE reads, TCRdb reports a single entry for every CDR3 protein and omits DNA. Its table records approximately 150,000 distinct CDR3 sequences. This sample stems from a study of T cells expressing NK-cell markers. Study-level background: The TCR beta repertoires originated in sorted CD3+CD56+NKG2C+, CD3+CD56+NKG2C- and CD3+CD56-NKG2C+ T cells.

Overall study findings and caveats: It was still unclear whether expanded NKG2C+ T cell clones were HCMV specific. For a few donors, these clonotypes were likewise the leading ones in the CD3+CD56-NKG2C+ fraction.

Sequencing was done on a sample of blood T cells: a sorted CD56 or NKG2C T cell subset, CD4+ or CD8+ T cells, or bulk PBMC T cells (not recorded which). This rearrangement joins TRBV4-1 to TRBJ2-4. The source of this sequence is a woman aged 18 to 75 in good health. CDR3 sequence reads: CASSPGRKLSQAKNIQYF.